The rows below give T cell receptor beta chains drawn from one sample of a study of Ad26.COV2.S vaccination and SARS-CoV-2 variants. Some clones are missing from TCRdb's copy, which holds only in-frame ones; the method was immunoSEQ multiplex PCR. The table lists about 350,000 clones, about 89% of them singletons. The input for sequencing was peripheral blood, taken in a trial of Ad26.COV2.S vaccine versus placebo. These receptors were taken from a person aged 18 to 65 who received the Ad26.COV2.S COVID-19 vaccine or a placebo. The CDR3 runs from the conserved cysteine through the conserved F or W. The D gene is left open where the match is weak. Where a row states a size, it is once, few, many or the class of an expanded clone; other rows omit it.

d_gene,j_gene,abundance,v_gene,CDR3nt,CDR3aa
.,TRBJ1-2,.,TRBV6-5,TGTGCCAGCAAAGGGCTCTTCCACTATGGCTACACCTTC,CASKGLFHYGYTF
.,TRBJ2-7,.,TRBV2,TGTGCCAGCAGTCCCAATACGATAAGCTCCTACGAGCAGTACTTC,CASSPNTISSYEQYF
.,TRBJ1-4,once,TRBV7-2,TGTGCCAGCAGCCTTACCGGGACTAGGGGTCCAACTAATGAAAAACTGTTTTTT,CASSLTGTRGPTNEKLFF
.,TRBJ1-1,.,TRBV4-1,TGCGCCAGCAGCCACGGGGCGAACACTGAAGCTTTCTTT,CASSHGANTEAFF
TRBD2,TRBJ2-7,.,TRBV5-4,TGTGCCAGCAGCTTAAGAGCGGGAGGCCACGAGCAGTACTTC,CASSLRAGGHEQYF
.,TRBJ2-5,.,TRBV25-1,TGTGCCAGCAGTGATTTCGAAGAGACCCAGTACTTC,CASSDFEETQYF
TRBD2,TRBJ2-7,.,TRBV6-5,TGTGCCAGTGCTAGCGGGGGACTCTACGAGCAGTACTTC,CASASGGLYEQYF
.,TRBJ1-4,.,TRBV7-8,TGTGCCAGCAGCTCGGGCTCAGTTGAAAAACTGTTTTTT,CASSSGSVEKLFF
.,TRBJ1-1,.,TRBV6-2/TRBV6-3,TGTGCCAGCAGTTACTCGTTTCCTATGAACACTGAAGCTTTCTTT,CASSYSFPMNTEAFF
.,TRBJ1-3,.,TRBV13,TGTGCCAGCAGCGACCGGGACCGCAGCTCTGGAAACACCATATATTTT,CASSDRDRSSGNTIYF
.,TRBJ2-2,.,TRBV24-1,TGTGCCACCAGTGATTTGGGGAGTAACACCGGGGAGCTGTTTTTT,CATSDLGSNTGELFF
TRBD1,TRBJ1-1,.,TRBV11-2,TGTGCCAGCAGCTTAGGTCCGGGACAGGGAAACACTGAAGCTTTCTTT,CASSLGPGQGNTEAFF
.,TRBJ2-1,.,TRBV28,TGTGCCAGCAACCAGGACAGCTACAATGAGCAGTTCTTC,CASNQDSYNEQFF
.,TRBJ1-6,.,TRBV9,TGTGCCAGCGGAAAGGGCTATAATTCACCCCTCCACTTT,CASGKGYNSPLHF
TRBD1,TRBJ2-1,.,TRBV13,TGTGCCAGCAGCTATGGACAGGGGTTCGCCCCTGAGCAGTTCTTC,CASSYGQGFAPEQFF